The source of this T cell receptor beta chain is a study of T cell repertoires in cytomegalovirus infection. About the study: TCR beta signatures that were public indicated CMV infection and matching HLA type. Study results and caveats: Totalled public TCR beta family frequency picked out people who carried CMV plus the relevant HLA. In two of eight donors, the top clonotype was HLA-C-restricted CMV-specific.

Worth noting for this clonotype: Antigen unknown.

Using its own MiXCR run on the reads, TCRdb lists one record per CDR3 protein. The repertoire holds about 400,000 distinct CDR3 sequences, 15% to 20% seen once, with less than 9.5% in the top ten. The V end was cut by 11 bases, the J end by 6 bases, with 17 bases between. Germline CDR1 reads ENHRY; CDR2 reads SYGVKD. The CDR3 loop spans 12 amino acids. The chain combines TRBV10-3 with TRBJ2-7; maybe TRBD1 (5 bases). The sequence was collected from a human donor in good health (CMV status not recorded). Some clones in this sample may be carry-over from other donors' samples. The sample was PBMCs. CDR3 in amino acids: CAVDIGWGEQYF. The CDR3 DNA reads TGTGCCGTGGACATCGGGTGGGGCGAGCAGTACTTC.